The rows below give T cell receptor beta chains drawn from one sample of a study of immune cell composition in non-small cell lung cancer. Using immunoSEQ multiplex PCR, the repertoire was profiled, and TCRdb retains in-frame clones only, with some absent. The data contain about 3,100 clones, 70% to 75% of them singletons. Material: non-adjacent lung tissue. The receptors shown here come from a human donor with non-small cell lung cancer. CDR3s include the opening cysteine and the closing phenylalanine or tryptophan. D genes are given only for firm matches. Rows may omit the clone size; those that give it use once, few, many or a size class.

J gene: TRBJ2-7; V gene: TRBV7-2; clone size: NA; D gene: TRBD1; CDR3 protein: CASSSGTGPGEQYF; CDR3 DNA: TGTGCCAGCAGCTCCGGGACAGGGCCAGGCGAGCAGTACTTC
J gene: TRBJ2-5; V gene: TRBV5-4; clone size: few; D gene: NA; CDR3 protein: CASSLPRETQYF; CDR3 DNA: TGTGCCAGCAGCCTGCCGCGGGAGACCCAGTACTTC
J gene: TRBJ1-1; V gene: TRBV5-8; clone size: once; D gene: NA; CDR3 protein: CASSLSKNTEAFF; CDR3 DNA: TGTGCCAGCAGCTTGAGCAAGAACACTGAAGCTTTCTTT
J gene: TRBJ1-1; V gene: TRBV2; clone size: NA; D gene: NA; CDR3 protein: CASTQSATEAFF; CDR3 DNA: TGTGCCAGCACCCAAAGCGCCACTGAAGCTTTCTTT
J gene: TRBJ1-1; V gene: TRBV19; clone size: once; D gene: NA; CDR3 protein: CASSIKAGRTEAFF; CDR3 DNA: TGTGCCAGTAGTATAAAGGCAGGGAGGACTGAAGCTTTCTTT
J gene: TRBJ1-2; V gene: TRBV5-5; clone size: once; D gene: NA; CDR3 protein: CASSLVGATGYGYTF; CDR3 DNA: TGTGCCAGCAGCTTGGTAGGGGCCACGGGCTATGGCTACACCTTC
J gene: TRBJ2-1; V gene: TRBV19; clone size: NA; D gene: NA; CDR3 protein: CASSPTPKRVVYNEQFF; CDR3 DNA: TGTGCCAGTAGTCCCACCCCTAAGCGGGTCGTGTACAATGAGCAGTTCTTC
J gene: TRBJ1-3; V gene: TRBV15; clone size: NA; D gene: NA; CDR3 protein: CATSRTTVTGNTIYF; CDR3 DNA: TGTGCCACCAGCAGAACCACAGTAACTGGAAACACCATATATTTT
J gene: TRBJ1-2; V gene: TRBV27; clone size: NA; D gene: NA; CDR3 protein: CASSLYPLGRLDGYTF; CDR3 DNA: TGTGCCAGCAGTTTATACCCTCTTGGGCGTCTCGATGGCTACACCTTC
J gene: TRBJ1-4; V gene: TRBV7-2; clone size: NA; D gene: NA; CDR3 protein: CASSLASRGNEKLFF; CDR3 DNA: TGTGCCAGCAGCTTAGCGAGCAGGGGAAATGAAAAACTGTTTTTT
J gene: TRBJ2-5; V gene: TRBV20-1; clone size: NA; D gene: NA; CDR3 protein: CSGGGEETQYF; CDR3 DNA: TGCAGTGGAGGCGGGGAAGAGACCCAGTACTTC
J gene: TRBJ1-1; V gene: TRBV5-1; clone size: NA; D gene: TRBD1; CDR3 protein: CASSIGGARNTEAFF; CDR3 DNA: TGCGCCAGCAGCATAGGGGGCGCGAGGAACACTGAAGCTTTCTTT
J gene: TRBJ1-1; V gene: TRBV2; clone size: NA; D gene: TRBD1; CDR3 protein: CASKEQGASTEAFF; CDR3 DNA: TGTGCCAGCAAAGAACAGGGGGCGAGCACTGAAGCTTTCTTT
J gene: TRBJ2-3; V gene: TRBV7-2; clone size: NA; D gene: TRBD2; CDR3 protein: CASSLGLAGGTDTDTQYF; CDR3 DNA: TGTGCCAGCAGCCTTGGACTAGCGGGGGGGACAGACACAGATACGCAGTATTTT
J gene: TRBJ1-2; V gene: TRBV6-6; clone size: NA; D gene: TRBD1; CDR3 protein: CASSFAGQGAGGYTF; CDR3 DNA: TGTGCCAGCAGTTTTGCGGGACAGGGGGCAGGTGGCTACACCTTC
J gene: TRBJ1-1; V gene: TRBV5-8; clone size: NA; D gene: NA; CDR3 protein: CASSSDRRKTEAFF; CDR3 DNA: TGTGCCAGCAGCTCTGACAGACGTAAGACTGAAGCTTTCTTT
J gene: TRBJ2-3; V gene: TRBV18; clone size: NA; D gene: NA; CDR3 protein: CASSRITGKTDTQYF; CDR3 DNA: TGTGCCAGCTCACGCATAACAGGGAAAACAGATACGCAGTATTTT
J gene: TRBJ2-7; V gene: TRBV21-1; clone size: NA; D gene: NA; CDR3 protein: CASSLAYRYSYEQYF; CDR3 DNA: TGTGCCAGCAGCTTGGCGTACAGGTACTCCTACGAGCAGTACTTC
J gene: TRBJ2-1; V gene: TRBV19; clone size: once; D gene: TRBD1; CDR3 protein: CASSIDWAGGSNEQFF; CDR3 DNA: TGTGCCAGTAGTATCGACTGGGCAGGGGGTTCGAATGAGCAGTTCTTC
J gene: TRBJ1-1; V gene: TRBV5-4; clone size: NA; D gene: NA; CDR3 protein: CASKAGSWAWTEAFF; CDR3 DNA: TGTGCCAGCAAAGCCGGGAGCTGGGCTTGGACTGAAGCTTTCTTT
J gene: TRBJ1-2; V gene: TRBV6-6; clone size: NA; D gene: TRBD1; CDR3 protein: CASSTPNAGGGYTF; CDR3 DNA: TGTGCCAGCAGTACCCCCAACGCAGGGGGAGGCTACACCTTC
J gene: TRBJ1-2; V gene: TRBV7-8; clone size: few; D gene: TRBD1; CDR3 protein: CASSLFGTESGYTF; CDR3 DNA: TGTGCCAGCAGCTTATTTGGGACAGAAAGTGGCTACACCTTC
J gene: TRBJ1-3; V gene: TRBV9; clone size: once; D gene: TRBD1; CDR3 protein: CASSAGGAWGNTIYF; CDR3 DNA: TGTGCCAGCAGCGCAGGGGGCGCGTGGGGAAACACCATATATTTT
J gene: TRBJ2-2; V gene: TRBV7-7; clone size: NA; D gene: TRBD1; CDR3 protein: CAVSTGQGATGELFF; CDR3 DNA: TGTGCTGTATCAACGGGGCAGGGGGCAACCGGGGAGCTGTTTTTT
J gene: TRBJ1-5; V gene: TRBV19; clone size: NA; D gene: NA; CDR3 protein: CASSIIRGSNQPQHF; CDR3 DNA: TGTGCCAGTAGTATAATCAGGGGAAGCAATCAGCCCCAGCATTTT
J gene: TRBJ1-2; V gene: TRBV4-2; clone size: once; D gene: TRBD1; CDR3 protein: CASSQGQGIFYGYTF; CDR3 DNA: TGTGCCAGCAGCCAAGGACAGGGGATTTTCTATGGCTACACCTTC
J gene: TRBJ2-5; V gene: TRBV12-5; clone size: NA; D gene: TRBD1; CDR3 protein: CASGRDRGIQETQYF; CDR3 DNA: TGTGCTAGTGGTCGGGACAGGGGTATCCAAGAGACCCAGTACTTC
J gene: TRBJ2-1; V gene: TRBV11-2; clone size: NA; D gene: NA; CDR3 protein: CASSRDFFSYNEQFF; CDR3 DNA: TGTGCCAGCAGCCGGGACTTCTTCTCCTACAATGAGCAGTTCTTC
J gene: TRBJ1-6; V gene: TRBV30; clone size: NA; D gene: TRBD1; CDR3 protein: CAWSVGQVGNSPLHF; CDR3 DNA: TGTGCCTGGAGTGTAGGACAGGTGGGCAATTCACCCCTCCACTTT
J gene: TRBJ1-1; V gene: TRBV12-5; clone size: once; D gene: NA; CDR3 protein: CASGLTGQTEAFF; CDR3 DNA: TGTGCTAGTGGTTTGACAGGGCAAACTGAAGCTTTCTTT
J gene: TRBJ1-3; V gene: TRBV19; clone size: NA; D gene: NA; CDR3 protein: CASSFGSSGNTIYF; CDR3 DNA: TGTGCCAGTAGTTTCGGTTCCTCTGGAAACACCATATATTTT
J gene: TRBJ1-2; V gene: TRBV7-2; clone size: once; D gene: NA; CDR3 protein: CASSLASPEAYGYTF; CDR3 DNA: TGTGCCAGCAGCTTAGCGTCCCCTGAGGCCTATGGCTACACCTTC
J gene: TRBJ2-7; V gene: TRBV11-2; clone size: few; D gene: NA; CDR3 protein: CASSLDLGGALYEQYF; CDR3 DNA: TGTGCCAGCAGCTTAGATCTAGGAGGGGCCCTCTACGAGCAGTACTTC
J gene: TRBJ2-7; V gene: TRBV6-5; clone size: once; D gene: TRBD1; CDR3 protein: CASSRQGSSYEQYF; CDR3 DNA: TGTGCCAGCAGTAGACAGGGAAGCTCCTACGAGCAGTACTTC
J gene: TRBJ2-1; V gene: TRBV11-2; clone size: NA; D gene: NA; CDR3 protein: CASSFGVGEAPEQFF; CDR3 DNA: TGTGCCAGCAGCTTTGGGGTCGGGGAAGCCCCTGAGCAGTTCTTC
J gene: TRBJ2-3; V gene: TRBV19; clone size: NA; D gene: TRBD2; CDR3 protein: CASSTPGGGTDTQYF; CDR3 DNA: TGTGCCAGTAGTACCCCCGGGGGGGGGACAGATACGCAGTATTTT
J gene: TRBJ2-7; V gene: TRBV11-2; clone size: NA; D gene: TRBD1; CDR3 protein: CASSWTGGDEQYF; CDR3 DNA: TGTGCCAGCAGCTGGACAGGGGGCGACGAGCAGTACTTC
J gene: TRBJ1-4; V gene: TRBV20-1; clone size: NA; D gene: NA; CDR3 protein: CSASRLEKLFF; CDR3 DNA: TGCAGTGCTTCCCGTCTTGAAAAACTGTTTTTT
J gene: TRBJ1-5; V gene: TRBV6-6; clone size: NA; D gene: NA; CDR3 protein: CASSYGLNSNQPQHF; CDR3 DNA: TGTGCCAGCAGTTACGGTCTAAATAGCAATCAGCCCCAGCATTTT
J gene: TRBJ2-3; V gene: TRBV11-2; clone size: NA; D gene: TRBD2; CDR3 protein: CASIAGGYGTDTQYF; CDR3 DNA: TGTGCCAGCATAGCGGGGGGATATGGGACAGATACGCAGTATTTT
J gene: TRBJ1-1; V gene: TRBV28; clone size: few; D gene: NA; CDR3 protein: CASVRGDYTEAFF; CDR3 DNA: TGTGCCAGCGTACGGGGGGATTACACTGAAGCTTTCTTT
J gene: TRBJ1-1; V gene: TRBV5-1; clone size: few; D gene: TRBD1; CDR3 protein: CASSLAYELGTGRNTEAFF; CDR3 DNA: TGCGCCAGCAGCTTGGCCTATGAATTAGGGACAGGGAGGAACACTGAAGCTTTCTTT
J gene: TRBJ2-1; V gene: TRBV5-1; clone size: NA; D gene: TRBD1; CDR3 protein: CASSSGTGGLDEQFF; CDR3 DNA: TGCGCCAGCAGCAGTGGGACAGGGGGGTTGGATGAGCAGTTCTTC
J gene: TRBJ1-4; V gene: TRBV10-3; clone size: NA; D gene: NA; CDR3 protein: CAISEYANGRDEKLFF; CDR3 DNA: TGTGCCATCAGTGAGTATGCCAATGGCAGGGATGAAAAACTGTTTTTT
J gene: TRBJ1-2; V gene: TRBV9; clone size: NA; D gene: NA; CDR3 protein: CASSIREGDYGYTF; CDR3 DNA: TGTGCCAGCAGCATTCGGGAGGGGGACTATGGCTACACCTTC
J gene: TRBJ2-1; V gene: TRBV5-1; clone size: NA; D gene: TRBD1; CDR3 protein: CASSLRLQISGTGDYNEQFF; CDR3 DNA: TGCGCCAGCAGCTTACGACTTCAAATTTCCGGGACAGGGGACTACAATGAGCAGTTCTTC
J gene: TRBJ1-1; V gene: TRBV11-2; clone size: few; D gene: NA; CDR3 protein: CASSFYRSEAFF; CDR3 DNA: TGTGCCAGCAGCTTCTACAGGAGTGAAGCTTTCTTT
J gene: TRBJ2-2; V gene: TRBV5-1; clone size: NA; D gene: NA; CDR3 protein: CASSFRVQGQDTGELFF; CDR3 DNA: TGCGCCAGCAGCTTCCGTGTCCAGGGGCAGGACACCGGGGAGCTGTTTTTT
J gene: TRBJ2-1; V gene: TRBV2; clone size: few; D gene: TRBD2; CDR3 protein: CASIGLAASKEFF; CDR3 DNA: TGTGCCAGCATAGGACTAGCGGCGTCAAAGGAGTTCTTC
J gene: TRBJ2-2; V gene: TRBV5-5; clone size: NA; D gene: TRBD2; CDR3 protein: CASSLGSGPTGELFF; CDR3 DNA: TGTGCCAGCAGCTTAGGTAGCGGGCCCACCGGGGAGCTGTTTTTT
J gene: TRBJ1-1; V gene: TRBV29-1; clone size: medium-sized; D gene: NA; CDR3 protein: CSVEGVPNTEAFF; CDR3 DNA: TGCAGCGTCGAGGGGGTCCCGAACACTGAAGCTTTCTTT
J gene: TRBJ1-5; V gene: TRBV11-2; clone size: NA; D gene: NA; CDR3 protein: CASSLRGGVGQPQHF; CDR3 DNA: TGTGCCAGCAGCTTGAGGGGAGGAGTAGGTCAGCCCCAGCATTTT
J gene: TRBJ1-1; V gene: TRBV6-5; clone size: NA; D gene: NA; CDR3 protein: CASSYISGVNTEAFF; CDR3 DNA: TGTGCCAGCAGTTACATATCAGGGGTGAACACTGAAGCTTTCTTT
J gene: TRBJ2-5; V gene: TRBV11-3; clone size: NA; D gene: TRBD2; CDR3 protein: CASSRRLAGQETQYF; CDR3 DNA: TGTGCCAGCAGCCGCCGACTAGCGGGCCAAGAGACCCAGTACTTC
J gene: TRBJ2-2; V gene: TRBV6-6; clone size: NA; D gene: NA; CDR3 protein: CAGRGERTGELFF; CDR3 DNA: TGTGCCGGCCGGGGAGAAAGGACCGGGGAGCTGTTTTTT